This T cell receptor (beta chain) was found in a study of cytomegalovirus exposure and HLA in healthy donors. General study points: The listing of approximately 160 TCR beta chains classed them as cytomegalovirus-associated. In a later analysis, at a false discovery rate of 0.05, roughly 17,000 TCR beta sequences matched HLA alleles. Immune exposure information available was restricted to CMV serostatus.

The V gene end was trimmed by 5 bases and the J gene end by 3 bases; junction bases not matched to a gene: 6. This CDR3 has 14 residues. Germline V gives CDR1 MNHEY, CDR2 SVGAGI. Remarks on this clone: The antigen is not known.

Primers: 60 Vbeta forward and 13 Jbeta reverse. The assay was immunoSEQ multiplex PCR, and TCRdb's table has in-frame clones only and misses some. The table shows around 200,000 clones, with around 86% occurring only once. The clonotype comes from a woman in her forties or fifties in good health and CMV-seropositive. The V call is TRBV6-5, the J call TRBJ2-7; 8 bases match TRBD1. The sequencing input was PBMCs. This CDR3 is CASSLGQGFYEQYF. The CDR3 DNA reads TGTGCCAGCAGTCTTGGACAGGGCTTCTACGAGCAGTACTTC.